The 21 T cell receptor beta chains below come from one sample, sequenced in a study of early T cells in non-severe SARS-CoV-2 infection. TCRdb itself ran the 5' RACE reads through MiXCR, one entry per CDR3 protein. The repertoire consists of about 30,000 distinct CDR3 sequences, with 5% occurring once and the leading ten covering 10% to 14%. The source material was whole blood. The receptor set was obtained from an adult who was a healthcare worker with PCR-confirmed SARS-CoV-2 infection or an uninfected control (not recorded which).

This clonotype was counted a few times. The V call is TRBV4-3, the J call TRBJ1-1; perhaps TRBD1 as D (5 bases). The germline CDR1 and CDR2 sequences are LGHNA and YSLEER. There are 15 residues in the CDR3. V was clipped by 0 bases and J by 0 bases, with 8 bases between them. The CDR3 sequence is CASSQDQGLNTEAFF. For the CDR3, the DNA is TGCGCCAGCAGCCAAGATCAGGGCCTGAACACTGAAGCTTTCTTT.

This rearrangement joins TRBV5-8 to TRBJ2-1, with 11 positions matching TRBD2. Germline values: CDR1 SGHTS, CDR2 YDEGEE. The V and J ends lost 0 bases and 9 bases, in that order; junction bases with no gene match: 5. This CDR3 spans 15 amino acids. CDR3 sequence: CASSLGTSGWSEQFF. Here the CDR3 DNA reads TGTGCCAGCAGCTTGGGGACTAGCGGGTGGAGTGAGCAGTTCTTC. Based on the CDR3 plus reference TRBV5-8 and TRBJ2-1, the full variable domain is EAGVTQSPTHLIKTRGQQATLRCSPISGHTSVYWYQQALGLGLQFLLWYDEGEERNRGNFPPRFSGRQFPNYSSELNVNALELEDSALYLCASSLGTSGWSEQFFGPGTRLTVL.

This clonotype was observed at least ten times. The chain joins TRBV27 to TRBJ1-6, with D possibly matching TRBD1 (6 bases). This CDR3 region has 15 residues. Germline-derived CDR1 and CDR2 are MNHEY and SMNVEV (reference sequence). The V gene lost 0 bases and the J gene lost 14 bases, with 17 bases spanning the gap. The CDR3 here is CASSLSFEGEGALHF. CDR3 nucleotides: TGTGCCAGCAGTTTATCGTTTGAGGGAGAGGGGGCCCTCCACTTT.

This clonotype came up many times. The chain uses TRBV7-2 and TRBJ1-1; 11 positions match TRBD1. The CDR3 extends over 17 amino acids. The V segment lost 5 bases and the J segment 1 base; nucleotides outside the gene matches: 9. The germline CDR1 and CDR2 sequences are SGHTA and FQGNSA. DNA of the CDR3: TGTGCCAGCAGCCTCGGACAGGGGGCAGGGAGGAACACTGAAGCTTTCTTT. It codes for CASSLGQGAGRNTEAFF.

This clonotype was counted many times. This chain uses TRBV19 with TRBJ1-5; no definite D call. Trimming left V 4 bases short and J 5 bases short, with 9 bases between. Germline assignment: CDR1 LNHDA and CDR2 SQIVND (reference sequence). The CDR3 sequence is 13 residues long. CDR3 in amino acids: CASSTGLDQPQHF. The CDR3 nucleotides read TGTGCCAGTAGTACTGGGTTGGATCAGCCCCAGCATTTT.

This clonotype has a count of ten or more. This chain links TRBV7-8 with TRBJ2-1; the match to TRBD2 covers 8 bases. Trimming took 7 bases from V and 5 from J; bases not matched to a gene: 16. Germline CDR1 reads SGHVS; CDR2 reads FQNEAQ. The CDR3 has 17 amino acids. In DNA form, the CDR3 reads TGTGCCAGCACCGGAACAGAGCGGGGGCTCCGGAACAATGAGCAGTTCTTC. Translated: CASTGTERGLRNNEQFF.

The chain employs TRBV2 and TRBJ2-5, with 9 nucleotides matching TRBD1. J lost 3 bases, V lost 6 bases, and 11 bases had no gene match. Germline CDR1 and CDR2: SNHLY and FYNNEI. This CDR3 region has 16 residues. In DNA, the CDR3 is TGTGCCAGCAGAGAAAAACAGGGGGCGCTGAAAGAGACCCAGTACTTC. As protein: CASREKQGALKETQYF.

The chain uses TRBV6-1 and TRBJ1-1; D remains ambiguous. The CDR3 loop spans 16 amino acids. CDR1 and CDR2 from the germline V gene are MNHNS and SASEGT. Trimming removed 0 bases from V and 3 bases from J, with 14 bases in between. Here the CDR3 DNA reads TGTGCCAGCAGTGAAGCGCTCTGGGAATGGCACACTGAAGCTTTCTTT. It codes for CASSEALWEWHTEAFF.

This clonotype was recorded at least ten times. The chain employs TRBV7-6 and TRBJ1-5; D call uncertain. Per germline, CDR1 SGHVS and CDR2 FNYEAQ. This CDR3 comprises 15 residues. The V gene lost 2 bases and the J gene lost 1 base, with 9 bases spanning the gap. The CDR3 spells CASSLTPMSNQPQHF. The CDR3 bases are TGTGCCAGCAGCTTAACCCCAATGAGCAATCAGCCCCAGCATTTT.

This clonotype was counted only a few times. The gene calls are TRBV7-6 and TRBJ1-5; D gene ambiguous. The CDR3 has 13 amino acids. Trimming removed 5 bases from V and 3 bases from J, with 8 bases in between. Germline CDR1 reads SGHVS; CDR2 reads FNYEAQ. The CDR3, as DNA: TGTGCCAGCAGCGACCATCACAATCAGCCCCAGCATTTT. As protein: CASSDHHNQPQHF.

This clonotype was seen ten or more times. The chain's CDR3 is CSVGEGSGYTF. The CDR3, as DNA: TGCAGCGTTGGTGAAGGGTCCGGCTACACCTTC. V gene TRBV29-1 combines with J gene TRBJ1-2, with no clear D. This CDR3 spans 11 amino acids. Germline values: CDR1 SQVTM, CDR2 ANQGSEA. V lost 4 bases and J 8 bases, leaving 11 bases between the germline ends.

This clonotype was found many times. This rearrangement joins TRBV7-2 to TRBJ1-3; 7 bases map to TRBD1. CDR3 length: 15 amino acids. Germline loops: CDR1 SGHTA, CDR2 FQGNSA. V was pared by 4 bases and J by 4 bases, with 7 bases of the junction left unmatched. CDR3 amino acids: CASSYDRAEGNTIYF. Written as DNA, the CDR3 is TGTGCCAGCAGCTATGACAGGGCAGAAGGAAACACCATATATTTT. Using reference TRBV7-2 and TRBJ1-3 for the parts outside the CDR3, the full variable domain is GAGVSQSPSNKVTEKGKDVELRCDPISGHTALYWYRQSLGQGLEFLIYFQGNSAPDKSGLPSDRFSAERTGGSVSTLTIQRTQQEDSAVYLCASSYDRAEGNTIYFGEGSWLTVV.

Only a few counts were recorded for this clonotype. The V and J genes are TRBV11-2 and TRBJ2-7; TRBD1 might be the D (6 bases). CDR3 length equals 13 residues. V was pared by 5 bases and J by 4 bases, with 12 bases between. Per germline, CDR1 SGHAT and CDR2 FQNNGV. Here the CDR3 reads CASSRDRLYEQYF. CDR3 DNA: TGTGCCAGCAGCCGTGACAGGCTTTACGAGCAGTACTTC.

This clonotype was observed many times. This rearrangement joins TRBV5-4 to TRBJ2-4; D unresolved. Germline values: CDR1 SGHNT, CDR2 YYREEE (reference sequence). This CDR3 is 14 amino acids long. V was shortened by 2 bases and J by 5 bases, with 11 bases between the two germline ends. The CDR3 nucleotides are TGTGCCAGCAGCTTAGGGAACCTTCAAAACATTCAGTACTTC. Its translation is CASSLGNLQNIQYF.

This clonotype was seen at least ten times. Written as DNA, the CDR3 is TGTGCCAGCTCACCACGCGGGTCTAGCACAGATACGCAGTATTTT. This codes for CASSPRGSSTDTQYF. The chain links TRBV18 to TRBJ2-3, with a tentative D call TRBD2 (5 bases). This CDR3 has 15 residues. V lost 1 base and J 0 bases, leaving 8 bases between the germline ends. Germline V lookup: CDR1 KGHSH, CDR2 LQKENI.

This clonotype appeared many times. The rearrangement uses TRBV2 and TRBJ1-1, with D possibly being TRBD1 (5 bases). There are 13 residues in the CDR3. CDR1 and CDR2 (germline): SNHLY, FYNNEI. Trimming removed 7 bases from V and 1 base from J, with 10 bases in between. CDR3 in DNA: TGTGCCAGCAATTCCGACAGGAACACTGAAGCTTTCTTT. Translation: CASNSDRNTEAFF. Drawing the rest from reference TRBV2 and TRBJ1-1, the complete variable domain is EPEVTQTPSHQVTQMGQEVILRCVPISNHLYFYWYRQILGQKVEFLVSFYNNEISEKSEIFDDQFSVERPDGSNFTLKIRSTKLEDSAMYFCASNSDRNTEAFFGQGTRLTVV.

The chain links TRBV5-1 to TRBJ2-2, with TRBD2 matching 11 bases. Germline V gene data show CDR1 as SGHRS and CDR2 as YFSETQ. V lost 4 bases and J lost 7; bases outside the gene matches: 6. CDR3 length: 15 residues. Here the CDR3 DNA reads TGCGCCAGCAGCCTCCTAGCGGGAGGTTTCGGGGAGCTGTTTTTT. This codes for CASSLLAGGFGELFF.

This clonotype was observed at least ten times. This chain uses TRBV30 with TRBJ1-6; D is unclear. CDR3 length: 13 amino acids. Germline values: CDR1 GTSNPN, CDR2 SVGIG (reference sequence). V lost 4 bases and J lost 7, with 11 bases in between. CDR3 nucleotide sequence: TGTGCCTGGAATAAGGCACGGAATTCACCCCTCCACTTT. Translated, it gives CAWNKARNSPLHF.

This clonotype was seen ten or more times. The chain recombines TRBV12-3 or TRBV12-4 with TRBJ2-2, with D unclear. The ends were cut back, 3 bases at V and 0 bases at J, with 8 bases in the middle. The CDR3 loop spans 15 amino acids. DNA of the CDR3: TGTGCCAGCAGTTTGTACAAGACGAACACCGGGGAGCTGTTTTTT. This codes for CASSLYKTNTGELFF.

This clonotype was found many times. The genes are TRBV6-6 and TRBJ2-1; 9 bases align to TRBD1. The CDR3 spans 13 residues. The germline V gene encodes CDR1 MNHNY and CDR2 SVGAGI (reference sequence). V dropped 6 bases and J dropped 7; count of bases not matched to a gene: 4. This CDR3 is CASRQGAENEQFF. In DNA, the CDR3 is TGTGCCAGCAGACAGGGGGCTGAGAATGAGCAGTTCTTC.

This clonotype was counted between two and nine times. The chain couples TRBV20-1 to TRBJ2-5, with TRBD2 identical over 10 bases. The germline CDR1 and CDR2 sequences are DFQATT and SNEGSKA (reference sequence). V shed 6 bases, J shed 0 bases, and the junction held 7 bases outside the gene matches. The CDR3 extends over 15 amino acids. For the CDR3, the DNA is TGCAGTGCGCCAACTAGCGGGGCGTACCAAGAGACCCAGTACTTC. It yields the protein CSAPTSGAYQETQYF.